This T cell receptor beta chain was sequenced during a study of CD4+ T cells in melanoma. Study-level results: Reportedly, melanoma neoantigen-specific CD4+ T cells showed varied differentiation states.

Notes on this clone: What it binds is not known.

V was pared by 3 bases and J by 4 bases, with 13 bases between. Per germline, CDR1 MNHNY and CDR2 SVGAGI (reference sequence). The CDR3 sequence is 15 residues long. Libraries were prepared by immunoSEQ multiplex PCR; TCRdb keeps only in-frame clonotypes and omits some of them. The sample includes about 21,000 clones, around 80% of them seen just once. This receptor was taken from a human donor with melanoma. V gene TRBV6-6 combines with J gene TRBJ1-3; D is possibly TRBD1 (6 bases). CDR3 sequence reads: CASSYGGGRGNTIYF. DNA for the CDR3: TGTGCCAGCAGTTATGGTGGGGGGCGAGGAAACACCATATATTTT.